The rows below give T cell receptor beta chains drawn from one sample of a study of a mutant IDH1 vaccine in newly diagnosed glioma. The assay was immunoSEQ multiplex PCR, and TCRdb's table has in-frame clones only and misses some. The table includes about 54,000 clones, around 81% detected once. Their cognate antigens are unknown. Material: PBMCs, obtained from a glioma patient whose treatment included an IDH1 peptide vaccine. These receptors came from a man aged 30-40 years with glioma. Both conserved end residues are part of each CDR3. Fields, in order: D gene, V gene, CDR3 length, J gene, clone size, CDR3 DNA, CDR3 protein. A D gene is named only where the DNA matches it firmly. Some rows mark clone size as missing; the rest say once, few, many or name a class of expanded clone.

>NA|TRBV6-6|12|TRBJ1-1|NA
TGTGCCAGCGAAGGGGTGGACACTGAAGCTTTCTTT
CASEGVDTEAFF
>NA|TRBV5-1|14|TRBJ1-1|NA
TGCGCCAGCAGCTTGAGAGGGATTGAGGATGAAGCTTTCTTT
CASSLRGIEDEAFF
>TRBD1|TRBV4-1|15|TRBJ1-2|NA
TGCGCCAGCAGCCAGCCAACAGGGGCCAACGCTGGCTACACCTTC
CASSQPTGANAGYTF
>TRBD2|TRBV6-4|15|TRBJ2-1|medium-sized
TGTGCCAGCAGCGGGACTAGCGGGGAAGTTGATGAGCAGTTCTTC
CASSGTSGEVDEQFF
>NA|TRBV5-8|9|TRBJ1-1|NA
TGTGCCAGCAGCCGGTTGGCTTTCTTT
CASSRLAFF
>NA|TRBV7-9|13|TRBJ1-6|NA
TGTGCCGGGGGGGGCGAAGACCGTTCACCCCTCCACTTT
CAGGGEDRSPLHF
>NA|TRBV6-6|15|TRBJ1-3|once
TGTGCCAGCAGCCCTTTCCCATCCCCAGAAAACACCATATATTTT
CASSPFPSPENTIYF
>TRBD1|TRBV11-3|15|TRBJ1-1|NA
TGTGCCAGCAGCTTACAGGGACAGGGGTCCACTGAAGCTTTCTTT
CASSLQGQGSTEAFF
>NA|TRBV15|15|TRBJ2-7|once
TGTGCCACCAGCAGAGATCCGACAGGAAGCTACGAGCAGTACTTC
CATSRDPTGSYEQYF
>NA|TRBV7-9|13|TRBJ1-1|NA
TGTGCCAGCAGCAGCCGGGAAAACACTGAAGCTTTCTTT
CASSSRENTEAFF
>NA|TRBV30|13|TRBJ2-3|NA
TGTGCCAGCAACAGGGGAGGAATAGATACGCAGTATTTT
CASNRGGIDTQYF
>NA|TRBV18|15|TRBJ2-5|NA
TGTGCCAGCTCACGAGCACACAGTGGTGGAGAGACCCAGTACTTC
CASSRAHSGGETQYF
>NA|TRBV21-1|14|TRBJ1-1|NA
TGTGCCAGCAGCAGGGTTTTTATGAACACTGAAGCTTTCTTT
CASSRVFMNTEAFF
>TRBD2|TRBV25-1|15|TRBJ2-3|NA
TGTGCCAGCAGTTGGGGACTAGCGGGCACAGATACGCAGTATTTT
CASSWGLAGTDTQYF
>NA|TRBV7-9|11|TRBJ2-5|NA
TGTGCCAGCAGCTTAGCAGAGACCCAGTACTTC
CASSLAETQYF
>NA|TRBV6-4|16|TRBJ2-1|NA
TGTGCCAGCAGTCCAGAGGGGGCGGGGGTATTATATGAGCAGTTCTTC
CASSPEGAGVLYEQFF
>NA|TRBV28|13|TRBJ1-1|NA
TGTGCCAGCAGTTTCGCGGAGAACACTGAAGCTTTCTTT
CASSFAENTEAFF
>NA|TRBV5-1|15|TRBJ1-5|NA
TGCGCCAGCAGAAGGGACCCTTCTAGCAATCAGCCCCAGCATTTT
CASRRDPSSNQPQHF
>TRBD1|TRBV4-1|16|TRBJ1-5|medium-sized
TGCGCCAGCAGCCAAGATTCCGGGACAGGGTATCAGCCCCAGCATTTT
CASSQDSGTGYQPQHF
>TRBD2|TRBV5-5|16|TRBJ2-3|NA
TGTGCCAGCAGCTTGAGTCTAGCGGGGGGCACAGATACGCAGTATTTT
CASSLSLAGGTDTQYF
>NA|TRBV6-1|13|TRBJ1-1|few
TGTGCCAGCAGTACAACAGGGTGGGGAGAAGCTTTCTTT
CASSTTGWGEAFF
>TRBD1|TRBV25-1|16|TRBJ2-7|NA
TGTGCCAGCAGTGACGTTCTGGGGACAGGGAACTACGAGCAGTACTTC
CASSDVLGTGNYEQYF
>TRBD1|TRBV7-9|16|TRBJ1-5|few
TGTGCCAGCAGCTTAGCTGGGACAGTTAACAATCAGCCCCAGCATTTT
CASSLAGTVNNQPQHF
>TRBD2|TRBV4-2|15|TRBJ2-2|NA
TGTGCCAGCAGCCCGACTAGCGGGGGGGCCGGGGAGCTGTTTTTT
CASSPTSGGAGELFF